This passage covers 26 T cell receptor beta chains from one sample sequenced in a study of blood T cell repertoires in COVID-19. Data came from immunoSEQ multiplex PCR; TCRdb stores just in-frame clones and leaves some out. The sample carries about 240,000 clones, about 89% recorded once. The sample was PBMCs or T cells enriched from blood (not recorded which). The source is a woman younger than 45 who had recovered from COVID-19.

CDR3 nucleotides: TGCGCCAGCAGCCGCGGTCTTACAGGGGGCGAGTCCTACGAGCAGTACTTC. It translates to CASSRGLTGGESYEQYF. V is TRBV4-3 and J is TRBJ2-7; TRBD1 matches at 9 bases. This CDR3 has 17 residues. The trim removed 4 bases at V and 1 base at J, leaving 11 bases unmatched. The germline V gene has CDR1 LGHNA and CDR2 YSLEER.

This clone was recorded once. The chain combines TRBV7-2 with TRBJ2-1; tentative D call: TRBD2 (5 bases). With 5 bases removed from V and 7 bases from J, the gap between germline ends came to 18 bases. Looked up from germline, CDR1 is SGHTA and CDR2 is FQGNSA. CDR3 size: 15 residues. The CDR3 bases are TGTGCCAGCAGCGGAGTCAGGTCATGGAGGAATGAGCAGTTCTTC. Amino acids: CASSGVRSWRNEQFF.

This clone was observed once. The V and J genes are TRBV5-8 and TRBJ2-1; 8 bases agree with TRBD2. CDR3 length: 15 amino acids. Trimming removed 0 bases from V and 5 bases from J; junction bases left unmatched: 4. The germline gives CDR1 SGHTS, CDR2 YDEGEE. The CDR3 spells CASSLGLATNNEQFF. CDR3 bases: TGTGCCAGCAGCTTGGGACTAGCGACCAACAATGAGCAGTTCTTC.

J is TRBJ1-1 and V is TRBV30, with D perhaps matching TRBD1 (5 bases). Trimming stripped 0 bases from V and 1 base from J, with 6 bases between. CDR3 size: 13 residues. Germline values: CDR1 GTSNPN, CDR2 SVGIG (reference sequence). CDR3 residues: CAWSVQANTEAFF. DNA for the CDR3: TGTGCCTGGAGTGTACAGGCGAACACTGAAGCTTTCTTT.

The chain recombines TRBV11-2 with TRBJ1-1, with D unresolved. The V gene lost 1 base and the J gene lost 6 bases, with 12 bases spanning the gap. The CDR3 sequence is 14 residues long. The germline CDR1 and CDR2 sequences are SGHAT and FQNNGV. The CDR3 DNA reads as TGTGCCAGCAGCTTAGGACGATCTAGCGCTGAAGCTTTCTTT. As protein: CASSLGRSSAEAFF.

The CDR3 loop reads CASTQQGLVDTQYF. CDR3 coding DNA: TGTGCCAGTACCCAACAGGGACTAGTGGATACGCAGTATTTT. This rearrangement joins TRBV19 to TRBJ2-3, with TRBD2 matching 8 bases. The CDR3 loop spans 14 amino acids. V trimming: 7 bases; J trimming: 6 bases; junction bases outside the gene matches: 9. CDR1 LNHDA and CDR2 SQIVND come from the germline V gene (reference sequence).

The chain is built from TRBV7-2 and TRBJ2-7, with TRBD2 matching 10 bases. After removal of 1 base from V and 3 bases from J, the junction contained 6 bases not matched to a gene. The germline CDR1 and CDR2 sequences are SGHTA and FQGNSA. The CDR3 covers 16 residues. In DNA form, the CDR3 reads TGTGCCAGCAGCTTAGGACCACTAGCGGGGAGCTACGAGCAGTACTTC. This sequence encodes CASSLGPLAGSYEQYF.

This clone has a single count. The chain uses TRBV28 and TRBJ1-1; tentatively, D is TRBD1 (5 bases). V lost 6 bases, J lost 0 bases, and 17 bases lay in between. Germline-derived CDR1 and CDR2 are MDHEN and SYDVKM. The CDR3 covers 16 residues. CDR3 sequence reads: CASRILKDSMNTEAFF. The CDR3 DNA is TGTGCCAGCAGAATACTAAAAGACAGCATGAACACTGAAGCTTTCTTT.

This rearrangement joins TRBV7-2 to TRBJ2-6, with 9 bases aligning to TRBD2. Germline CDR1 SGHTA, CDR2 FQGNSA. CDR3 size: 17 residues. V lost 6 bases, J lost 0 bases, and 6 bases stayed unmatched. The CDR3 sequence: CASSRISGSSGANVLTF. DNA of the CDR3: TGTGCCAGCAGTCGAATTAGCGGGAGCTCTGGGGCCAACGTCCTGACTTTC.

This rearrangement joins TRBV4-2 to TRBJ1-6; D is uncertain. V lost 1 base, J lost 6 bases, and 7 bases lay in between. CDR1 and CDR2 (germline): LGHNA, YNFKEQ. The CDR3 loop spans 14 amino acids. For the CDR3, the DNA is TGTGCCAGCAGCCAAGTAGAGGGTAATTCACCCCTCCACTTT. Its protein is CASSQVEGNSPLHF.

A single count supports this clone. This rearrangement joins TRBV5-1 to TRBJ1-1, with D maybe TRBD1 (5 bases). The CDR3 contains 14 residues. V was pared by 0 bases and J by 6 bases, with 12 bases between. Germline CDR1 is SGHRS and CDR2 is YFSETQ. CDR3 in amino acids: CASSLEGASAEAFF. The DNA for the CDR3 is TGCGCCAGCAGCTTGGAAGGGGCCAGCGCTGAAGCTTTCTTT.

The chain joins TRBV28 to TRBJ2-7; 8 bases fit TRBD1. Germline loops: CDR1 MDHEN, CDR2 SYDVKM. Losses at the gene ends were 6 bases for V and 0 bases for J; bases not matched to a gene: 4. The CDR3 covers 14 residues. The CDR3 region has the DNA TGTGCCAGCAGCAAAACAGGGGGCTCCTACGAGCAGTACTTC. It yields the protein CASSKTGGSYEQYF.

This chain links TRBV18 with TRBJ1-2; TRBD1 might be the D (5 bases). The CDR3 is 14 residues long. Trimming cost V 2 bases and J 5 bases, with 12 bases left between them. Per germline, CDR1 KGHSH and CDR2 LQKENI. In DNA form, the CDR3 reads TGTGCCAGCTCACCATCAGGGAAAGGGTATGGCTACACCTTC. Amino acids: CASSPSGKGYGYTF.

The rearrangement links TRBV27 to TRBJ2-7, with 7 nucleotides matching TRBD2. Germline assignment: CDR1 MNHEY and CDR2 SMNVEV (reference sequence). The length of the CDR3 is 17 residues. The V and J ends lost 6 bases and 6 bases, in that order; junction bases with no gene match: 20. Here the CDR3 reads CASSALIGLADLSEQYF. DNA of the CDR3: TGTGCCAGCAGCGCGCTGATCGGGCTAGCGGATCTCTCCGAGCAGTACTTC.

The rearrangement joins TRBV7-9 to TRBJ1-2; D not resolved. V was clipped by 1 base and J by 10 bases, with 13 bases between them. The length of the CDR3 is 13 residues. Germline CDR1 reads SEHNR; CDR2 reads FQNEAQ (reference sequence). CDR3 sequence (DNA): TGTGCCAGCAGCTTAGAGAACCAGATCTCCTACACCTTC. This gives the protein CASSLENQISYTF.

This chain connects TRBV27 to TRBJ1-2; 7 bases fit TRBD1. CDR3 length: 17 amino acids. Germline CDR1 and CDR2: MNHEY and SMNVEV (reference sequence). V was clipped by 6 bases and J by 6 bases; unmatched bases: 19. The CDR3 loop is CASRRSRDRADGDGYTF. The CDR3 nucleotides are TGTGCCAGCAGACGGTCCCGGGACAGAGCCGACGGCGATGGCTACACCTTC.

This sequence joins TRBV18 and TRBJ2-1; 7 nucleotides match TRBD2. Germline V gives CDR1 KGHSH, CDR2 LQKENI. The CDR3 consists of 13 residues. The V and J ends lost 3 bases and 5 bases, in that order; junction bases with no gene match: 1. The CDR3 DNA follows: TGTGCCAGCTCACCGACTAGCCACAATGAGCAGTTCTTC. It is translated as CASSPTSHNEQFF.

The J gene is TRBJ2-1, the V gene TRBV11-3, with D possibly TRBD1 on 6 matching bases. This CDR3 region has 12 residues. V lost 5 bases, J lost 6 bases, and 8 bases lay in between. Germline assignment: CDR1 SGHNT and CDR2 YENEEA. CDR3 nucleotide sequence: TGTGCCAGCAGCACAGGGAGCAATGAGCAGTTCTTC. Translated, it gives CASSTGSNEQFF.

This sequence joins TRBV30 and TRBJ2-2; 11 bases are a match to TRBD1. Germline CDR1 is GTSNPN and CDR2 is SVGIG (reference sequence). After removal of 2 bases from V and 6 bases from J, the junction contained 5 bases not matched to a gene. The CDR3 is made up of 15 amino acids. CDR3 DNA: TGTGCCTGGAGTCCGGACAGGGGGCCGGCCGGGGAGCTGTTTTTT. Its translation is CAWSPDRGPAGELFF.

The rearrangement links TRBV7-3 to TRBJ2-2; 11 nucleotides line up with TRBD2. The ends lost 5 bases at V and 4 bases at J; junction bases unmatched: 6. The CDR3 runs to 16 residues. Germline V gene lookup returns CDR1 SGHTA and CDR2 FQGTGA. CDR3 sequence reads: CASSPLAGGITGELFF. In DNA, the CDR3 is TGTGCCAGCAGCCCATTAGCGGGAGGGATCACCGGGGAGCTGTTTTTT.

This rearrangement joins TRBV18 to TRBJ2-2, with D perhaps TRBD1 (5 bases). The CDR3 totals 16 residues. From germline, CDR1 is KGHSH and CDR2 LQKENI. V dropped 0 bases and J dropped 4 bases, with 12 bases sitting between them. DNA of the CDR3: TGTGCCAGCTCACCACCGACCACAGGCCTCACCGGGGAGCTGTTTTTT. It codes for CASSPPTTGLTGELFF.

This chain uses TRBV9 with TRBJ2-1, with 7 bases identical to TRBD2. Germline V gene data show CDR1 as SGDLS and CDR2 as YYNGEE. The CDR3 is 13 residues long. Trimming took 1 base from V and 7 from J; bases not matched to a gene: 2. CDR3: CASSVPGGNEQFF. The CDR3 DNA reads as TGTGCCAGCAGCGTACCCGGGGGGAATGAGCAGTTCTTC.

J is TRBJ1-2 and V is TRBV3-1 (or the pseudogene TRBV3-2); TRBD1 matches at 8 bases. V trimming: 4 bases; J trimming: 6 bases; junction bases outside the gene matches: 7. Germline CDR1 and CDR2: LGHDT and YNNKEL (reference sequence). The length of the CDR3 is 14 residues. The CDR3 region is CASSPTSTGDGYTF. The CDR3 DNA reads TGTGCCAGCAGCCCCACTTCGACAGGGGATGGCTACACCTTC.

This clone was observed once. The chain is built from TRBV9 and TRBJ2-1; 11 bases align to TRBD2. The ends lost 0 bases at V and 9 bases at J; junction bases unmatched: 5. Germline V lookup: CDR1 SGDLS, CDR2 YYNGEE. The CDR3 has 15 residues. The CDR3 loop reads CASSVEASGRSEQFF. Written as DNA, the CDR3 is TGTGCCAGCAGCGTAGAGGCTAGCGGGAGGTCTGAGCAGTTCTTC.

The gene calls are TRBV28 and TRBJ2-3; TRBD1 matches 7 bases. The CDR3 contains 14 residues. Germline CDR1 MDHEN, CDR2 SYDVKM. V dropped 5 bases and J dropped 0; count of bases not matched to a gene: 2. The CDR3 DNA is TGTGCCAGCAGTACAGGGGCTAGCACAGATACGCAGTATTTT. Protein: CASSTGASTDTQYF.

This chain's CDR3 is CASSLAEGGGYEQYF. For the CDR3, the DNA is TGCGCCAGCAGCTTGGCCGAAGGGGGCGGCTACGAGCAGTACTTC. The chain uses TRBV5-1 and TRBJ2-7; 7 nucleotides line up with TRBD1. The CDR3 is made up of 15 amino acids. The V gene end was trimmed by 0 bases and the J gene end by 3 bases; junction bases not matched to a gene: 6. Per germline, CDR1 SGHRS and CDR2 YFSETQ. Full variable domain (outside the CDR3, taken from reference TRBV5-1 and TRBJ2-7): KAGVTQTPRYLIKTRGQQVTLSCSPISGHRSVSWYQQTPGQGLQFLFEYFSETQRNKGNFPGRFSGRQFSNSRSEMNVSTLELGDSALYLCASSLAEGGGYEQYFGPGTRLTVT.